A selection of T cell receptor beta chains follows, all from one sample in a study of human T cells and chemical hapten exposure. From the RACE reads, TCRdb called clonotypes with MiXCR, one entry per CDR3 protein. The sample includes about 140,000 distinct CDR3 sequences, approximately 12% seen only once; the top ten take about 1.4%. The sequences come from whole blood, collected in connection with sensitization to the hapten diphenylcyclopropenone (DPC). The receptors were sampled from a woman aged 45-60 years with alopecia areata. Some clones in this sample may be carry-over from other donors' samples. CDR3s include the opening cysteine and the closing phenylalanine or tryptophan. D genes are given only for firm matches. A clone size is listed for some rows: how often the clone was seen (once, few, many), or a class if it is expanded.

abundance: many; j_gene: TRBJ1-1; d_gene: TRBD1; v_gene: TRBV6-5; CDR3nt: TGTGCCAGCAGCACAGGGGGCCTGAACACTGAAGCTTTCTTT; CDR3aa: CASSTGGLNTEAFF
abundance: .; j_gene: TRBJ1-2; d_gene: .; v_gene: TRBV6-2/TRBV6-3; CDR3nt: TGTGCCAGCAGTCCAGACGGGACGGGAAATAGATACACCTTC; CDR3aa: CASSPDGTGNRYTF
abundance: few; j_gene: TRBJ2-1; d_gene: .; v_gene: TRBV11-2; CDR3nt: TGTGCCAGCAGCTTAGAATCGGAGCAGTTCTTC; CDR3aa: CASSLESEQFF
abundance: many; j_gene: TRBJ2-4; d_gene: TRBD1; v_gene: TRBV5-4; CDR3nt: TGTGCCAGCAGCCCAGTCCCGGGACAGGGGTTGGGAGCCAAAAACATTCAGTACTTC; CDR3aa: CASSPVPGQGLGAKNIQYF
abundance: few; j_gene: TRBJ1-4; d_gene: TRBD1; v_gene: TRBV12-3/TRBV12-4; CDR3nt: TGTGCCAGCAGTTTATCGACAGGGGGCATTGAAAAACTGTTTTTT; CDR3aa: CASSLSTGGIEKLFF
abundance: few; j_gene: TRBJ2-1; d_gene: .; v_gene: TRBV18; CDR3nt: TGTGCCAGCTCACCACCGGGGTTCGGGAATGAGCAGTTCTTC; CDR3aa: CASSPPGFGNEQFF
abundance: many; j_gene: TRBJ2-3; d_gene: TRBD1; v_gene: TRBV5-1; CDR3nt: TGCGCCAGCAGCTTGGGACAGGGTCGCGGAACGCAGTATTTT; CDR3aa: CASSLGQGRGTQYF
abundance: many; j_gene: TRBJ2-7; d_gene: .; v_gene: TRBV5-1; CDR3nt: TGCGCCAGCAGTAGGGACGGGCGGGACGAGCAGTACTTC; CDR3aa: CASSRDGRDEQYF
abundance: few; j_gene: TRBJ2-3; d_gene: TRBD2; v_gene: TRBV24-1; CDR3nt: TGTGCCACCAGTGCCGTGGGACTAGCGGGAGTCAGCACAGATACGCAGTATTTT; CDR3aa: CATSAVGLAGVSTDTQYF
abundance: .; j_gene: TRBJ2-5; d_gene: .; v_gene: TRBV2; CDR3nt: TGTGCCAGCAGTGTAGGGGAAAGAAAGGCCCAGTACTTC; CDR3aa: CASSVGERKAQYF
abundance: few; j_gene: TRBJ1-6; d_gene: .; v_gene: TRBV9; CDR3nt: TGTGCCAGCAGCGCGGTCTGGGGGGACGGGGTTAATTCACCCCTCCACTTT; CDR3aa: CASSAVWGDGVNSPLHF
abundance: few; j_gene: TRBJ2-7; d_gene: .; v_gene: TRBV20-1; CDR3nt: TGCAGTGCTGGGGGACTTAACTACGAGCAGTACTTC; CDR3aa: CSAGGLNYEQYF
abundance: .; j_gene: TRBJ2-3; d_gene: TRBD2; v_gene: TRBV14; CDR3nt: TGTGCCAGCAGCCTACGTAGCGGGAGAGGCACAGATACGCGGTATTTT; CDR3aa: CASSLRSGRGTDTRYF
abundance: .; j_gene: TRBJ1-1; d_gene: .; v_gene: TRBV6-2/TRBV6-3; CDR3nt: TGTGCCAGCAGTTACAGCAGGGAGACTGAAGCTTTCTTT; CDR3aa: CASSYSRETEAFF
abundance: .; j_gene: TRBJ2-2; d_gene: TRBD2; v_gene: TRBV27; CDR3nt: TGTGCCAGCAGTCCGGGGGGATGGGGGAGGGCGGCCGGGGAGCTGTTTTTT; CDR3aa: CASSPGGWGRAAGELFF
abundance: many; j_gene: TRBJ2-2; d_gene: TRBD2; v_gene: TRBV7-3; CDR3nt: TGTGCCAGCAGCTTAAGGGGGAGGGCTTACACCGGGGAGCTGTTTTTT; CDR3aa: CASSLRGRAYTGELFF
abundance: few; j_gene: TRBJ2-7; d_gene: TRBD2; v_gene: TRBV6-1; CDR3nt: TGTGCCAGCAAAGGAACCGCTAGCGGGAGTAGCGAGCAGTACTTC; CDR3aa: CASKGTASGSSEQYF
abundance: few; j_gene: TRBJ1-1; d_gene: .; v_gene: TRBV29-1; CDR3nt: TGCAGCCCCGGTCGGGCCACTGAAGCTTTCTTT; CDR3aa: CSPGRATEAFF
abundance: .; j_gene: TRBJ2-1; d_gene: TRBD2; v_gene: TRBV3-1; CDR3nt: TGTGCCAGCAGCCAAGATCCTAGCGGGAGGGGCCATGAGCAGTTCTTC; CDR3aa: CASSQDPSGRGHEQFF
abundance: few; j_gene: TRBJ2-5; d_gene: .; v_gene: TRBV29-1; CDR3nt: TGCAGCGTTGGCAGGCCAGAGACCCAGTACTTC; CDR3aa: CSVGRPETQYF
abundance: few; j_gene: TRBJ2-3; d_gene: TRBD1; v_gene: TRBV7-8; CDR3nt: TGTGCCAGCAGACGTGACAGGGCTAGCACAGATACGCAGTATTTT; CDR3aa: CASRRDRASTDTQYF
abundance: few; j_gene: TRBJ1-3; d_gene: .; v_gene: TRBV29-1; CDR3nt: TGCAGCGTCACGGTCCACTCTGGAAACACCATATATTTT; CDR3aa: CSVTVHSGNTIYF
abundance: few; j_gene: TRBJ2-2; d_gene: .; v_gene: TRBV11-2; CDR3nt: TGTGCCAGCAGCACGCCCACCTTGCTCCACGGGGAGCTGTTTTTT; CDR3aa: CASSTPTLLHGELFF
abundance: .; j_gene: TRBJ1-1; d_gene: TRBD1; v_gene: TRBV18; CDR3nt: TGTGCCAGCTCACCGCTCCACCGGGACAGCTCCTACATGAACACTGAAGCTTTCTTT; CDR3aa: CASSPLHRDSSYMNTEAFF
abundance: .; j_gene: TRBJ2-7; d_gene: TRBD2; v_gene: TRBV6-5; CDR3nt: TGTGCCAGCAGGCGTTTCGATAGCGGGAGTGTCTACGAGCAGTACTTC; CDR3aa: CASRRFDSGSVYEQYF
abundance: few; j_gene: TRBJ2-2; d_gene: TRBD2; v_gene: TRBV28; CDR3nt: TGTGCCAGCCGGGGGGCCGGGGAGCTGTTTTTT; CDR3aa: CASRGAGELFF
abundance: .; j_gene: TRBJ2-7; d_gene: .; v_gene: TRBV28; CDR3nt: TGTGCCAGCAGTTTAAGGGCAAAGTCCTACGAGCAGTACTTC; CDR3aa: CASSLRAKSYEQYF
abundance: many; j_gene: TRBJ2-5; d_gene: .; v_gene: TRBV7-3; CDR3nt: TGTGCCAGCAGCTTAGCTAGACAAGAGACCCAGTACTTC; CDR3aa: CASSLARQETQYF
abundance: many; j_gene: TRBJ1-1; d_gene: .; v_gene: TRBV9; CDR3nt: TGTGCCAGCAGCGTAGTTGGCCGCAACGAGAATGAAGCTTTCTTT; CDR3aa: CASSVVGRNENEAFF
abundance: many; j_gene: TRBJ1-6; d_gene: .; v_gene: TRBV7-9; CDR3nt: TGTGCCAGCAGCTTGGGCTCGAACAGCTATAATTCACCCCTCCACTTT; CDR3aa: CASSLGSNSYNSPLHF
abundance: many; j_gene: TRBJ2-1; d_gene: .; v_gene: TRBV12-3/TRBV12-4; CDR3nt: TGTGCCAGCAGTTTAGGTAGTAGGAACGCTGAGCAGTTCTTC; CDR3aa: CASSLGSRNAEQFF
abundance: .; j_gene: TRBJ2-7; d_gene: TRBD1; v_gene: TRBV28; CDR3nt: TGTGCCAGCAGTATAGGACAGGAGGAGGAGGAGCAGTACTTC; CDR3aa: CASSIGQEEEEQYF
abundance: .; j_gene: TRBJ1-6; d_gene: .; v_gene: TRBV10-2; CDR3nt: TGCGCCAGCAACCTGGGGGCTGTTTCACCCCTCCACTTT; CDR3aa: CASNLGAVSPLHF
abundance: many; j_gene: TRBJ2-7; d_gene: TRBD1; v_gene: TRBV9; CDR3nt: TGTGCCAGCAGCCCGACAGGGACCTACGAGCAGTACTTC; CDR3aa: CASSPTGTYEQYF
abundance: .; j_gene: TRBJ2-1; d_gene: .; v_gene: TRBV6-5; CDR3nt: TGTGCCAGCAGCACCCACGTGGGGGTGCAGTTCTTC; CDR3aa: CASSTHVGVQFF
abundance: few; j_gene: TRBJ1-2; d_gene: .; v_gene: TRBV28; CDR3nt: TGTGCCAGCAAGCCGGGGCGCTATGGCTACACCTTC; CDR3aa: CASKPGRYGYTF
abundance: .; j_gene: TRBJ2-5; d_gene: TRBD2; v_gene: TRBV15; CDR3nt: TGTGCCACCAGCAAGGCTAGCGGGAGTTTAGGAGAGACCCAGTACTTC; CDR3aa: CATSKASGSLGETQYF
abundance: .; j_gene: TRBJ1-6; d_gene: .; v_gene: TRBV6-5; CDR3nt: TGTGCCAGCACCCGGGTGGGCAGGGTGTACAATTCACCCCTCCACTTT; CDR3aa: CASTRVGRVYNSPLHF
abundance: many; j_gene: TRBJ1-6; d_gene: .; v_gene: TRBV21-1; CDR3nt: TGTGCCAGCAGTTACAGGGGGAGTCCGCATAATTCACCCCTCCACTTT; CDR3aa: CASSYRGSPHNSPLHF
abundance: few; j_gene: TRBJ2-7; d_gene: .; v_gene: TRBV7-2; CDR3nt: TGTGCCAGCAGCGGGGTACTAGCTAAGTACGAGCAGTACTTC; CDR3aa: CASSGVLAKYEQYF
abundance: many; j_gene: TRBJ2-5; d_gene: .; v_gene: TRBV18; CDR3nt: TGTGCCAGCTCCATCAATCAAGAGACCCAGTACTTC; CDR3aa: CASSINQETQYF
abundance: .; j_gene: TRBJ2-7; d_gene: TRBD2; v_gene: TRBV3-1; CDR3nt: TGTGCCAGCAGCCGACTAGCGGACTACGAGCAGTACTTC; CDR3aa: CASSRLADYEQYF
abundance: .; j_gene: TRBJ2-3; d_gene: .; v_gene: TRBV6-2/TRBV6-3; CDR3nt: TGTGCCAGCAGTTTTCAGGGGCCCGATACGCAGTATTTT; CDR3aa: CASSFQGPDTQYF
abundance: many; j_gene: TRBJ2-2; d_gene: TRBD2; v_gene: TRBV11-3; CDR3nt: TGTGCCAGCAGCTTCTCCGGGACTAGCGGGAAGGTTGGGGAGCTGTTTTTT; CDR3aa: CASSFSGTSGKVGELFF
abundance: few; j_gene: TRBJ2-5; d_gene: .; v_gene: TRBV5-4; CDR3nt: TGTGCCAGCAGCTCCGGGACAAGTCAAGAGACCCAGTACTTC; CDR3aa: CASSSGTSQETQYF
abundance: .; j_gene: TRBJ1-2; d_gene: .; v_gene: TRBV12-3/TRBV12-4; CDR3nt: TGTGCCAGCAGTTCCTGGGACAACTATGGCTACACCTTC; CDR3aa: CASSSWDNYGYTF
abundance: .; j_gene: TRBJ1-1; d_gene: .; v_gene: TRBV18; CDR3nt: TGTGCCAGCTCACCACGGGCGTCAGGTATGAACACTGAAGCTTTCTTT; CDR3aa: CASSPRASGMNTEAFF
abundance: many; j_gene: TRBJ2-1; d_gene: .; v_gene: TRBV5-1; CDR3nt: TGCGCCAGCAGCCCAACAGTACATAATGAGCAGTTCTTC; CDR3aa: CASSPTVHNEQFF
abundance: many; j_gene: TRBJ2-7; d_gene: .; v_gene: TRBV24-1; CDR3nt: TGTGCCACCAGAGGACATAGCTACGAGCAGTACTTC; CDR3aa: CATRGHSYEQYF
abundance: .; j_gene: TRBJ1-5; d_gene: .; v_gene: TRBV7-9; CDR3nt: TGTGCCAGCAGCGTTTCGGGGGCAGATAATCAGCCCCAGCATTTT; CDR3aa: CASSVSGADNQPQHF
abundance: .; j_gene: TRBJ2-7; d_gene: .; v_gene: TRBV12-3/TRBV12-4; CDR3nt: TGTGCCAGCAGTTTCACGGGCTACGAGCAGTACTTC; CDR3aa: CASSFTGYEQYF
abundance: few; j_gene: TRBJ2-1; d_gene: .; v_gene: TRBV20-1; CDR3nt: TGCAGTGCTAATAGTCTGCAGGGTTTTTATGCACGCGGCAATGAGCAGTTCTTC; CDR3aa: CSANSLQGFYARGNEQFF